What follows are 14 T cell receptor beta chains derived from one specimen sequenced in a study of blood T cell repertoires in COVID-19. Profiled with immunoSEQ multiplex PCR; TCRdb holds only in-frame clones, not every one. The sample has 200,000 or so clones, approximately 84% seen once. Sequenced input: peripheral blood. The receptors were gathered from a human donor with acute or convalescent COVID-19. The donor label of this sample is uncertain.

J is TRBJ1-6 and V is TRBV28; 8 positions match TRBD1. Unmatched junction bases numbered 9, after V lost 4 bases and J lost 7 bases. The CDR3 spans 16 residues. Germline V gene data show CDR1 as MDHEN and CDR2 as SYDVKM. Written as DNA, the CDR3 is TGTGCCAGCAGTTACAGGGGGGGTGGTCGAAATTCACCCCTCCACTTT. It yields the protein CASSYRGGGRNSPLHF.

This chain connects TRBV20-1 to TRBJ1-2; D unclear. This CDR3 has 13 amino acids. V was pared by 5 bases and J by 10 bases, with 20 bases between. The germline CDR1 and CDR2 sequences are DFQATT and SNEGSKA (reference sequence). The CDR3 DNA is TGCAGTGCTCGTGCAGCGGGCCGGAGGTACTACACCTTC. Translated, it gives CSARAAGRRYYTF.

This clone was seen a handful of times. This specimen includes other DNA sequences encoding the same CDR3. The V gene is TRBV29-1, the J gene TRBJ2-7, with 7 positions matching TRBD2. The CDR3 is made up of 12 amino acids. V trimming: 4 bases; J trimming: 1 base; junction bases outside the gene matches: 1. From germline, CDR1 is SQVTM and CDR2 ANQGSEA. CDR3 amino acids: CSVGRGSYEQYF. The CDR3 region has the DNA TGCAGCGTTGGGCGGGGGTCCTACGAGCAGTACTTC.

V gene TRBV7-3 combines with J gene TRBJ1-6, with TRBD1 as a possible D gene (5 bases). Germline CDR1 reads SGHTA; CDR2 reads FQGTGA. V was pared by 6 bases and J by 5 bases, with 11 bases between. The CDR3 length is 14 residues. The CDR3 DNA follows: TGTGCCAGCAGTGTCGGGGGGAATAATTCACCCCTCCACTTT. Translation: CASSVGGNNSPLHF. Together with reference TRBV7-3 and TRBJ1-6, the CDR3 gives the full variable domain: GAGVSQTPSNKVTEKGKYVELRCDPISGHTALYWYRQSLGQGPEFLIYFQGTGAADDSGLPNDRFFAVRPEGSVSTLKIQRTERGDSAVYLCASSVGGNNSPLHFGNGTRLTVT.

J is TRBJ1-2 and V is TRBV7-2, with D possibly being TRBD1 (6 bases). This CDR3 contains 14 residues. CDR1 is SGHTA and CDR2 is FQGNSA in the germline V gene. V shed 3 bases and J shed 3 bases, with 11 bases lying between them. CDR3 protein: CASSFMDSYYGYTF. DNA for the CDR3: TGTGCCAGCAGCTTCATGGACAGCTACTATGGCTACACCTTC.

The rearrangement uses TRBV28 and TRBJ2-5; 11 bases fit TRBD2. CDR1 is MDHEN and CDR2 is SYDVKM in the germline V gene. The CDR3 covers 16 residues. Trimming took 4 bases from V and 4 from J; bases not matched to a gene: 8. The CDR3 DNA reads as TGTGCCAGCAGTTCTACTAGCGGGGGAGCGGTAGAGACCCAGTACTTC. As protein: CASSSTSGGAVETQYF.

V and J are TRBV18 and TRBJ1-1; no clear D. The CDR3 has 13 amino acids. V lost 4 bases to trimming and J lost 5 bases, with 11 bases between them. Germline-derived CDR1 and CDR2 are KGHSH and LQKENI. The CDR3 nucleotides are TGTGCCAGCTCACGTCTCCGGGAGACTGAAGCTTTCTTT. This encodes CASSRLRETEAFF.

This chain links TRBV6-5 with TRBJ2-2; no reliable D call. Trimming removed 6 bases from V and 5 bases from J, with 10 bases in between. The CDR3 spans 13 residues. Germline loops: CDR1 MNHEY, CDR2 SVGAGI. The CDR3, as DNA: TGTGCCAGCAGGGTCGGAGTTACCGGGGAGCTGTTTTTT. It translates to CASRVGVTGELFF.

This clone was detected only once. The chain couples TRBV29-1 to TRBJ1-1; TRBD1 is a possible D gene (6 bases). Germline V lookup: CDR1 SQVTM, CDR2 ANQGSEA. This CDR3 region has 13 residues. Trimming pared 7 bases from V and 5 bases from J, leaving 17 bases between. CDR3: CSGQRGGDTEAFF. CDR3 DNA sequence: TGCAGCGGGCAAAGGGGGGGGGATACTGAAGCTTTCTTT.

The rearrangement links TRBV7-9 to TRBJ1-4; 9 nucleotides align to TRBD1. V was clipped by 3 bases and J by 4 bases; unmatched bases: 6. Looked up from germline, CDR1 is SEHNR and CDR2 is FQNEAQ (reference sequence). The CDR3 totals 16 residues. The CDR3 loop reads CASSLGDRANNEKLFF. CDR3 nucleotide sequence: TGTGCCAGCAGCTTGGGGGACAGGGCAAATAATGAAAAACTGTTTTTT.

About this clone: This same CDR3 is encoded by further DNA sequences in the sample. The chain has TRBV3-1 (or the pseudogene TRBV3-2) and TRBJ2-3, with a tentative D call TRBD2 (5 bases). The germline CDR1 and CDR2 sequences are LGHDT and YNNKEL (reference sequence). Trimming removed 3 bases from V and 0 bases from J, with 7 bases in between. The CDR3 totals 14 residues. The CDR3 DNA reads as TGTGCCAGCAGCCAGGAGCGGAGCACAGATACGCAGTATTTT. Protein: CASSQERSTDTQYF.

This clone has a single count. This sequence joins TRBV18 and TRBJ2-1, with D maybe TRBD2 (6 bases). Trimming took off 6 bases at V and 4 bases at J, with 13 bases between the two ends. The CDR3 is 14 amino acids. Per the germline V gene, CDR1 is KGHSH and CDR2 is LQKENI. The CDR3 nucleotides are TGTGCCAGCTCTCCTATAGCGGCATACAATGAGCAGTTCTTC. Its protein is CASSPIAAYNEQFF.

V gene TRBV25-1 combines with J gene TRBJ1-2, with 9 positions matching TRBD1. CDR3 length: 13 amino acids. V gave up 6 bases and J gave up 4 bases; unmatched junction bases: 3. From germline, CDR1 is MGHDK and CDR2 SYGVNS. CDR3: CASRQGASYGYTF. CDR3 DNA sequence: TGTGCCAGCAGACAGGGGGCTAGCTATGGCTACACCTTC.

This sequence joins TRBV7-3 and TRBJ2-3, with D perhaps TRBD2 (6 bases). Trimming took off 2 bases at V and 4 bases at J, with 13 bases between the two ends. The CDR3 extends over 15 amino acids. CDR1 and CDR2 (germline): SGHTA, FQGTGA. Here the CDR3 reads CASSLGGHSADTQYF. The CDR3 bases are TGTGCCAGCAGCTTAGGAGGGCACAGCGCAGATACGCAGTATTTT. The full variable domain, with the rest looked up from reference TRBV7-3 and TRBJ2-3, is GAGVSQTPSNKVTEKGKYVELRCDPISGHTALYWYRQSLGQGPEFLIYFQGTGAADDSGLPNDRFFAVRPEGSVSTLKIQRTERGDSAVYLCASSLGGHSADTQYFGPGTRLTVL.